Shown below are 30 T cell receptor beta chains from a single sample sequenced in a study of blood T cell repertoires in COVID-19. Sequencing was performed with immunoSEQ multiplex PCR; in TCRdb, only in-frame clones are kept and a portion is missing. This sample yields some 150,000 clones, of which about 84% are seen a single time; 1.5% to 2% belongs to the top ten. The sample was PBMCs or T cells enriched from blood (not recorded which). These receptors were collected from a woman aged 18 to 35 who had been exposed to COVID-19.

The chain employs TRBV3-1 (or the pseudogene TRBV3-2) and TRBJ2-2; 9 bases map to TRBD1. The CDR3 sequence is 16 residues long. Looked up from germline, CDR1 is LGHDT and CDR2 is YNNKEL (reference sequence). Germline trimming cut 4 bases from V and 1 base from J; bases unmatched to any gene: 4. CDR3 bases: TGTGCCAGCAGCCCCCGGGGACAGGGGAACACCGGGGAGCTGTTTTTT. This encodes CASSPRGQGNTGELFF.

V gene TRBV5-1 combines with J gene TRBJ2-5; D not certain. CDR1 SGHRS and CDR2 YFSETQ come from the germline V gene. Trimming left V 0 bases short and J 0 bases short, with 9 bases between. The CDR3 is 15 residues long. The CDR3 coding sequence is TGCGCCAGCAGCTTGGGCAGGTTGTACCAAGAGACCCAGTACTTC. This codes for CASSLGRLYQETQYF.

This chain uses TRBV6-6 with TRBJ2-7, with TRBD1 matching over 7 bases. After removal of 6 bases from V and 4 bases from J, the junction contained 12 bases not matched to a gene. Germline lookup yields CDR1 MNHNY and CDR2 SVGAGI (reference sequence). This CDR3 region has 15 residues. CDR3 sequence: CASRTIRDRGYEQYF. CDR3 coding DNA: TGTGCCAGCAGGACAATCCGGGACAGAGGTTACGAGCAGTACTTC.

This clone was seen only a few times. V and J are TRBV25-1 and TRBJ1-1; D is unclear. Trimming shortened V by 6 bases and J by 4 bases, and 12 bases separated the two germline ends. CDR1 is MGHDK, CDR2 SYGVNS, per germline. The CDR3 loop spans 13 amino acids. The CDR3 nucleotides read TGTGCCAGCAGCTCGGAGAGCTTCACTGAAGCTTTCTTT. As protein: CASSSESFTEAFF.

The chain has TRBV29-1 and TRBJ1-4, with D maybe TRBD1 (5 bases). This CDR3 spans 13 amino acids. Trimming took 3 bases from V and 13 from J, leaving 18 bases between them. Germline CDR1 reads SQVTM; CDR2 reads ANQGSEA. DNA of the CDR3: TGCAGCGTTGAGAGGGGAGGGACCCCGGGACTGTTTTTT. It codes for CSVERGGTPGLFF. Supplemented by reference TRBV29-1 and TRBJ1-4, the full variable domain reads SAVISQKPSRDICQRGTSLTIQCQVDSQVTMMFWYRQQPGQSLTLIATANQGSEATYESGFVIDKFPISRPNLTFSTLTVSNMSPEDSSIYLCSVERGGTPGLFFGSGTQLSVL.

The rearrangement links TRBV30 to TRBJ2-4; TRBD2 might be the D (6 bases). V lost 0 bases, J lost 0 bases, and 9 bases lay in between. Germline CDR1 is GTSNPN and CDR2 is SVGIG (reference sequence). The CDR3 consists of 15 residues. The CDR3 DNA is TGTGCCTGGAGTGTCGCGGGGTTAGCCAAAAACATTCAGTACTTC. Translated, it gives CAWSVAGLAKNIQYF.

This sequence joins TRBV11-2 and TRBJ2-5, with 11 bases lining up with TRBD2. V trimming: 1 base; J trimming: 4 bases; junction bases outside the gene matches: 11. The CDR3 spans 18 residues. Germline V gives CDR1 SGHAT, CDR2 FQNNGV. CDR3 DNA sequence: TGTGCCAGCAGCTTAGGGGGACTAGCGGAATTAAGGGTAGAGACCCAGTACTTC. It is translated as CASSLGGLAELRVETQYF.

This sequence joins TRBV6-2 or TRBV6-3 and TRBJ2-2; 8 nucleotides align to TRBD2. J lost 1 base, V lost 5 bases, and 3 bases had no gene match. The CDR3 contains 15 residues. Germline CDR1 MNHEY, CDR2 SVGEGT. CDR3 in DNA: TGTGCCAGCAGTATAGCGGGGCTGAACACCGGGGAGCTGTTTTTT. This encodes CASSIAGLNTGELFF.

The chain carries TRBV19 and TRBJ1-2; weak D call: TRBD1 (5 bases). V lost 0 bases and J lost 4, with 12 bases in between. This CDR3 is built from 15 residues. Germline V gene sequence: CDR1 LNHDA, CDR2 SQIVND (reference sequence). This CDR3 is CASSIDTRGIYGYTF. CDR3 coding DNA: TGTGCCAGTAGTATAGATACAAGGGGCATCTATGGCTACACCTTC.

The V and J genes are TRBV12-3 or TRBV12-4 and TRBJ1-1; D not resolved. Trimming removed 1 base at V and 11 bases at J, with 11 bases between. CDR3 length equals 12 residues. In DNA, the CDR3 is TGTGCCAGCAGTTTAGTGCGGGCCGGGGCTTTCTTT. Encoded protein: CASSLVRAGAFF.

This clone has only a few counts. V is TRBV10-3 and J is TRBJ2-7, with 8 bases lining up with TRBD2. The CDR3 has 13 amino acids. CDR1 is ENHRY and CDR2 is SYGVKD in the germline V gene. V lost 10 bases to trimming and J lost 0 bases; unmatched junction nucleotides: 5. CDR3 in amino acids: CATKTSDSYEQYF. In DNA, the CDR3 is TGTGCCACCAAGACTAGCGACTCCTACGAGCAGTACTTC.

This sequence joins TRBV7-9 and TRBJ1-1; 8 bases align to TRBD1. J was trimmed by 1 base and V by 4 bases; bases with no gene match: 5. CDR3 length equals 15 residues. CDR1 SEHNR and CDR2 FQNEAQ come from the germline V gene (reference sequence). The CDR3 sequence is CASSYTGTGNTEAFF. CDR3 DNA sequence: TGTGCCAGCAGCTACACCGGGACAGGGAACACTGAAGCTTTCTTT.

With respect to this clone: The junction departs from germline at one end; a sequencing error may be responsible. The chain couples TRBV7-7 to TRBJ2-3, with 9 bases matching TRBD2. Per germline, CDR1 SSHAT and CDR2 FNYEAQ (reference sequence). CDR3 length: 14 amino acids. The DNA of the CDR3 is TGTGCCAGCAGTTTAGCGGGAGGCACAGATACGCAGTATTTT. It codes for CASSLAGGTDTQYF.

This chain connects TRBV4-3 to TRBJ1-2; TRBD1 matches at 11 bases. Germline CDR1 LGHNA, CDR2 YSLEER. The length of the CDR3 is 16 residues. Trimming removed 0 bases from V and 5 bases from J; junction bases left unmatched: 5. The CDR3 DNA sequence: TGCGCCAGCAGCCAAGAAGGACAGGGGGCGCTTTATGGCTACACCTTC. As protein: CASSQEGQGALYGYTF.

This chain joins TRBV4-2 and TRBJ2-1; 9 positions agree with TRBD2. The germline gives CDR1 LGHNA, CDR2 YNFKEQ. The trim removed 5 bases at V and 13 bases at J, leaving 6 bases unmatched. The CDR3 is made up of 12 amino acids. The CDR3 sequence: CASSVSGSIQFF. CDR3 nucleotide sequence: TGTGCCAGCAGCGTTAGCGGGAGCATTCAGTTCTTC.

The chain uses TRBV3-1 (or the pseudogene TRBV3-2) and TRBJ2-3, with 13 positions matching TRBD2. Per germline, CDR1 LGHDT and CDR2 YNNKEL (reference sequence). The V gene end was trimmed by 3 bases and the J gene end by 5 bases; junction bases not matched to a gene: 5. The CDR3 length is 16 residues. CDR3 amino acids: CASSHSTSGRRDTQYF. The CDR3 DNA sequence: TGTGCCAGCAGCCACTCGACTAGCGGGAGGAGAGATACGCAGTATTTT.

The genes are TRBV3-1 (or the pseudogene TRBV3-2) and TRBJ2-3, with 11 bases aligning to TRBD1. Germline loops: CDR1 LGHDT, CDR2 YNNKEL (reference sequence). CDR3 length: 15 residues. The ends lost 2 bases at V and 5 bases at J; junction bases unmatched: 3. DNA for the CDR3: TGTGCCAGCAGCCAAAGGACAGGGGGCAAAGATACGCAGTATTTT. Protein product: CASSQRTGGKDTQYF.

The rearrangement links TRBV30 to TRBJ1-4; 7 bases align to TRBD1. Germline lookup yields CDR1 GTSNPN and CDR2 SVGIG (reference sequence). V gave up 4 bases and J gave up 7 bases; unmatched junction bases: 9. The CDR3 has 14 residues. Here the CDR3 DNA reads TGTGCCTGGAAGGGGGCCTCCGTTACTGAAAAACTGTTTTTT. Its protein is CAWKGASVTEKLFF.

The gene calls are TRBV7-3 and TRBJ2-2; the match to TRBD1 covers 7 bases. CDR3 length equals 16 residues. V was clipped by 5 bases and J by 4 bases; unmatched bases: 10. Germline V gene sequence: CDR1 SGHTA, CDR2 FQGTGA. The CDR3 nucleotides read TGTGCCAGCAGCAAAAGACAGGGCCTGGGCACCGGGGAGCTGTTTTTT. As protein: CASSKRQGLGTGELFF.

This sequence joins TRBV5-8 and TRBJ1-1; the match to TRBD1 covers 7 bases. Germline V gene sequence: CDR1 SGHTS, CDR2 YDEGEE. The CDR3 consists of 15 residues. V lost 1 base and J lost 4; bases outside the gene matches: 7. The CDR3 DNA sequence: TGTGCCAGCAGCTTGATAGCAGGGGGGACCACTGAAGCTTTCTTT. This translates into CASSLIAGGTTEAFF.

The chain combines TRBV6-2 or TRBV6-3 with TRBJ2-1, with 8 nucleotides matching TRBD2. The trim removed 2 bases at V and 7 bases at J, leaving 10 bases unmatched. Germline V lookup: CDR1 MNHEY, CDR2 SVGEGT. There are 16 residues in the CDR3. CDR3 region: CASSYDRSGSINEQFF. The DNA for the CDR3 is TGTGCCAGCAGTTACGATAGGAGCGGGAGTATTAATGAGCAGTTCTTC.

This chain joins TRBV7-2 and TRBJ1-5; 7 bases map to TRBD1. CDR3 length: 15 amino acids. The V gene's germline CDR1 is SGHTA and CDR2 FQGNSA. The V gene end was trimmed by 3 bases and the J gene end by 4 bases; junction bases not matched to a gene: 6. In nucleotides, the CDR3 is TGTGCCAGCAGCTTCAGACAGGGACTTAATCAGCCCCAGCATTTT. This gives the protein CASSFRQGLNQPQHF.

This clone was detected once. The chain recombines TRBV15 with TRBJ2-5; D uncertain. Germline V gene sequence: CDR1 LNHNV, CDR2 YYDKDF (reference sequence). Trimming took off 2 bases at V and 3 bases at J, with 10 bases between the two ends. This CDR3 is built from 14 residues. CDR3 in DNA: TGTGCCACCAGCAGATCCGTAGAGGAAGAGACCCAGTACTTC. Its translation is CATSRSVEEETQYF.

This sequence joins TRBV10-3 and TRBJ2-5, with D possibly being TRBD1 (5 bases). This CDR3 region has 14 residues. Germline CDR1 is ENHRY and CDR2 is SYGVKD. V gave up 6 bases and J gave up 4 bases, with 15 bases separating them. CDR3 region: CAIRPSTGSETQYF. The DNA of the CDR3 is TGTGCCATCAGACCGTCAACAGGTTCAGAGACCCAGTACTTC.

The gene calls are TRBV27 and TRBJ2-7, with D perhaps matching TRBD2 (5 bases). V shed 5 bases and J shed 2 bases, with 16 bases lying between them. The CDR3 contains 15 residues. CDR1 is MNHEY, CDR2 SMNVEV, per germline (reference sequence). The DNA of the CDR3 is TGTGCCAGCAGTCCCCGGACTTCTAGGGCCTACGAGCAGTACTTC. This encodes CASSPRTSRAYEQYF.

The V and J genes are TRBV19 and TRBJ2-1; D might be TRBD2 (6 bases). V shed 5 bases and J shed 4 bases, with 9 bases lying between them. Germline CDR1 and CDR2: LNHDA and SQIVND (reference sequence). This CDR3 region has 13 residues. CDR3 nucleotide sequence: TGTGCCAGTAGTCCCGGACTATACAATGAGCAGTTCTTC. Its protein product is CASSPGLYNEQFF. The full variable domain, completed using reference TRBV19 and TRBJ2-1, is DGGITQSPKYLFRKEGQNVTLSCEQNLNHDAMYWYRQDPGQGLRLIYYSQIVNDFQKGDIAEGYSVSREKKESFPLTVTSAQKNPTAFYLCASSPGLYNEQFFGPGTRLTVL.

This chain connects TRBV7-9 to TRBJ2-1; a possible D gene is TRBD2 (6 bases). The CDR3 runs to 13 residues. Trimming pared 5 bases from V and 9 bases from J, leaving 14 bases between. Germline V gene lookup returns CDR1 SEHNR and CDR2 FQNEAQ (reference sequence). The DNA for the CDR3 is TGTGCCAGCAGCCCGACTAGTGGGGCTGAGCAGTTCTTC. As protein: CASSPTSGAEQFF.

The V and J genes are TRBV5-8 and TRBJ2-3, with 8 bases matching TRBD1. The germline V gene encodes CDR1 SGHTS and CDR2 YDEGEE. The length of the CDR3 is 16 residues. Trimming removed 5 bases from V and 0 bases from J; junction bases left unmatched: 8. The CDR3, as DNA: TGTGCCAGCAGTGGACAGGGTTGGACTAGCACAGATACGCAGTATTTT. It specifies CASSGQGWTSTDTQYF.

This clone was counted between two and nine times. The chain couples TRBV27 to TRBJ2-3, with 10 bases that match TRBD2. CDR3 size: 23 residues. Per the germline V gene, CDR1 is MNHEY and CDR2 is SMNVEV (reference sequence). With 4 bases clipped from V and 1 base from J, the junction kept 26 bases outside the gene matches. The CDR3 here is CASSSQGWRTSGPSFGGTDTQYF. The CDR3 region has the DNA TGTGCCAGCAGTTCCCAGGGATGGAGGACTAGCGGTCCCTCATTTGGAGGCACAGATACGCAGTATTTT.

V and J are TRBV5-4 and TRBJ1-1, with a tentative D call TRBD1 (6 bases). From germline, CDR1 is SGHNT and CDR2 YYREEE (reference sequence). The V end lost 4 bases, the J end lost 1 base, and 14 bases lay between the germline ends. CDR3 length: 15 residues. The CDR3 loop is CASSPIQGANTEAFF. For the CDR3, the DNA is TGTGCCAGCAGCCCGATACAGGGAGCGAACACTGAAGCTTTCTTT. The full variable domain, in which reference TRBV5-4 and TRBJ1-1 provide the parts outside the CDR3, is ETGVTQSPTHLIKTRGQQVTLRCSSQSGHNTVSWYQQALGQGPQFIFQYYREEENGRGNFPPRFSGLQFPNYSSELNVNALELDDSALYLCASSPIQGANTEAFFGQGTRLTVV.